These 16 T cell receptor beta chains came from one sample sequenced in a study of Graves' ophthalmopathy and Graves' hyperthyroidism. Amplification of TCR beta CDR3 regions used RNA transcripts. The library came from an HTBI-primed first-round RT-PCR and a second-round multiplex PCR. TCRdb reprocessed the multiplex PCR reads via MiXCR and lists one record per CDR3 protein. This table has 660,000 or so distinct CDR3 sequences, under 50% appearing once. The sample was peripheral blood. The source is an adult man with Graves' ophthalmopathy.

The gene calls are TRBV20-1 and TRBJ2-7, with D perhaps TRBD1 (5 bases). V was trimmed by 6 bases and J by 2 bases, leaving 14 bases between them. The CDR3 is 13 amino acids. The V gene's germline CDR1 is DFQATT and CDR2 SNEGSKA (reference sequence). CDR3 sequence: CSANRQGPYEQYF. The CDR3 nucleotides are TGCAGTGCCAACCGCCAGGGCCCCTACGAGCAGTACTTC.

The rearrangement uses TRBV7-8 and TRBJ2-5; 9 bases map to TRBD2. Germline-derived CDR1 and CDR2 are SGHVS and FQNEAQ. This CDR3 comprises 17 residues. Trimming at V came to 5 bases and at J to 2 bases, leaving 12 bases not matched to a gene. The CDR3 here is CASSQVGVAGDQETQYF. The CDR3 DNA sequence: TGTGCCAGCAGCCAAGTCGGAGTAGCGGGGGATCAAGAGACCCAGTACTTC.

This clonotype was detected only a few times. The junction departs from germline at one end; a sequencing error may be responsible. The V and J genes are TRBV10-3 and TRBJ1-5; D uncertain. Germline values: CDR1 ENHRY, CDR2 SYGVKD. The CDR3 has 17 amino acids. The CDR3 region is CASSSRTWADSNQPQHF. The DNA for the CDR3 is TGTGCCAGCAGTTCAAGAACGTGGGCGGATAGCAATCAGCCCCAGCATTTT.

As to this clonotype: One base away lies a much larger clone, so this may be a sequencing read error. The chain has TRBV25-1 and TRBJ2-7; possibly TRBD1 or TRBD2 for D (5 bases each). The CDR3 spans 13 residues. V shed 7 bases and J shed 9 bases, with 19 bases lying between them. The germline V gene has CDR1 MGHDK and CDR2 SYGVNS. DNA for the CDR3: TGTGCCAGCACCCCGAGGGGTCCCTCCGGGCAGTACTTC. Amino acids: CASTPRGPSGQYF.

The V and J genes are TRBV10-3 and TRBJ1-2; TRBD1 aligns across 8 bases. Germline lookup yields CDR1 ENHRY and CDR2 SYGVKD. The CDR3 is 13 residues long. V lost 5 bases, J lost 10 bases, and 9 bases stayed unmatched. CDR3 sequence (DNA): TGTGCCATCAGTCCCAGGGGGCGGCAGGTCTACACCTTC. It yields the protein CAISPRGRQVYTF.

This clonotype was picked up a small number of times. The J gene is TRBJ2-5, the V gene TRBV9, with D perhaps TRBD2 (5 bases). Trimming took 0 bases from V and 1 from J, leaving 16 bases between them. The CDR3 contains 17 residues. In germline, CDR1 is SGDLS, CDR2 YYNGEE. The CDR3 DNA is TGTGCCAGCAGCGTAGGAGACTACCTAATACGCCAAGAGACCCAGTACTTC. Protein product: CASSVGDYLIRQETQYF.

This clonotype was recorded many times. This rearrangement joins TRBV7-6 to TRBJ1-3; tentative D call: TRBD1 (6 bases). Germline lookup yields CDR1 SGHVS and CDR2 FNYEAQ. The CDR3 sequence is 16 residues long. V lost 5 bases, J lost 0 bases, and 14 bases lay in between. CDR3 in amino acids: CASSAGTTSSGNTIYF. For the CDR3, the DNA is TGTGCCAGCAGCGCCGGGACAACGAGCTCTGGAAACACCATATATTTT. Full variable domain (rest looked up from reference TRBV7-6 and TRBJ1-3): GAGVSQSPRYKVTKRGQDVALRCDPISGHVSLYWYRQALGQGPEFLTYFNYEAQQDKSGLPNDRFSAERPEGSISTLTIQRTEQRDSAMYRCASSAGTTSSGNTIYFGEGSWLTVV.

This clonotype was recorded many times. This rearrangement joins TRBV2 to TRBJ2-7; a weak D match, TRBD2 (5 bases). This CDR3 contains 11 residues. Germline V gives CDR1 SNHLY, CDR2 FYNNEI. V was shortened by 7 bases and J by 3 bases, with 7 bases between the two germline ends. Here the CDR3 reads CASTSGYEQYF. In DNA, the CDR3 is TGTGCCAGCACAAGCGGCTACGAGCAGTACTTC.

V usage is TRBV25-1 and J usage is TRBJ2-5; weak D call: TRBD1 (6 bases). The CDR3 is 15 amino acids. V gave up 6 bases and J gave up 4 bases, with 18 bases separating them. The germline V gene encodes CDR1 MGHDK and CDR2 SYGVNS. CDR3 bases: TGTGCCAGCAGCCCCCGCAGGACAGTACGAGAGACCCAGTACTTC. This encodes CASSPRRTVRETQYF.

This clonotype was seen more than once but under ten times. The chain employs TRBV7-2 and TRBJ1-1; 7 bases line up with TRBD1. Germline trimming cut 0 bases from V and 4 bases from J; bases unmatched to any gene: 5. This CDR3 spans 15 amino acids. Germline V gene data show CDR1 as SGHTA and CDR2 as FQGNSA. The CDR3 is CASSLARQGSTEAFF. The CDR3 nucleotides read TGTGCCAGCAGCTTAGCCAGACAGGGTTCCACTGAAGCTTTCTTT.

The chain has TRBV9 and TRBJ2-2; TRBD2 is a possible D gene (5 bases). The CDR3 has 16 residues. V lost 0 bases and J 4 bases, leaving 13 bases between the germline ends. The germline CDR1 and CDR2 sequences are SGDLS and YYNGEE. CDR3: CASSVGLARGTGELFF. The CDR3 DNA sequence: TGTGCCAGCAGCGTAGGTCTAGCTCGGGGCACCGGGGAGCTGTTTTTT.

This clonotype was counted at least ten times. V and J are TRBV7-6 and TRBJ1-6; no definite D call. This CDR3 is 14 amino acids long. V dropped 5 bases and J dropped 7 bases, with 12 bases sitting between them. Germline V gene data show CDR1 as SGHVS and CDR2 as FNYEAQ. DNA for the CDR3: TGTGCCAGCAGCCACCGGGCCCCGAATTCACCCCTCCACTTT. The encoded protein is CASSHRAPNSPLHF.

In its sample, this clonotype was seen a few times. The rearrangement uses TRBV19 and TRBJ1-2; the D gene is possibly TRBD1 (5 bases). V was pared by 3 bases and J by 3 bases, with 11 bases between. The germline V gene has CDR1 LNHDA and CDR2 SQIVND (reference sequence). CDR3 length equals 14 residues. This CDR3 reads CASSMAGWDYGYTF. Written as DNA, the CDR3 is TGTGCCAGTAGTATGGCAGGGTGGGACTATGGCTACACCTTC.

The V gene is TRBV7-3, the J gene TRBJ1-2, with 9 nucleotides matching TRBD1. Germline CDR1 is SGHTA and CDR2 is FQGTGA. The CDR3 has 15 residues. Trimming at V came to 7 bases and at J to 6 bases, leaving 12 bases not matched to a gene. Here the CDR3 DNA reads TGTGCCAGCAAGGAGCGGACAGGGGAATTGGATGGCTACACCTTC. Protein sequence: CASKERTGELDGYTF.

This clonotype was picked up many times. DNA of the CDR3: TGTGCCAGCATGGAGGGGAGAGGCCACGAGCAGTACTTC. It codes for CASMEGRGHEQYF. This chain uses TRBV25-1 with TRBJ2-7; maybe TRBD2 (6 bases). The ends were cut back, 7 bases at V and 5 bases at J, with 15 bases in the middle. Germline V gene lookup returns CDR1 MGHDK and CDR2 SYGVNS. CDR3 length: 13 amino acids.

This clonotype was seen only once. A junction boundary mismatches the germline segment, possibly from a read error. The gene calls are TRBV12-3 or TRBV12-4 and TRBJ2-2; D is perhaps TRBD1 (5 bases). The length of the CDR3 is 13 residues. CDR3 sequence: CAGSFRDTGELFF. CDR3 DNA: TGTGCCGGCAGTTTCAGGGACACCGGGGAGCTGTTTTTT.